These T cell receptor beta chains were read from a single sample in a study of CD8 T cells in Susac syndrome. A single record per CDR3 protein comes from TCRdb applying MiXCR to the immunoSEQ multiplex PCR reads. The sample contains under 95,000 distinct CDR3 sequences, roughly 94% of which appear only once. The sequenced material came from CD4+ T cells from PBMCs. Receptors were obtained from a human donor with Susac syndrome. CDR3s include the opening cysteine and the closing phenylalanine or tryptophan. The order of the fields is D gene, clone size, J gene, V gene, CDR3 DNA, CDR3 protein. D genes are given only for firm matches. A clone size is listed for some rows: how often the clone was seen (once, few, many), or a class if it is expanded.

TRBD2 | once | TRBJ2-5 | TRBV20-1 | TGCAGTGCTAGCGCGGGGGGGCCTCAAGAGACCCAGTACTTC | CSASAGGPQETQYF
TRBD1 | once | TRBJ1-2 | TRBV9 | TGTGCCAGCAGCCCACGGGACAGCGCGGGAGGCTACACCTTC | CASSPRDSAGGYTF
TRBD2 | . | TRBJ2-5 | TRBV11-2 | TGTGCCAGCAGACCCGGGACTAGCGGGGGGGAAGAGACCCAGTACTTC | CASRPGTSGGEETQYF
. | . | TRBJ2-2 | TRBV12-3/TRBV12-4 | TGTGCCAGCATTAGGTCCGTTCAAAGGCACACCGGGGAGCTGTTTTTT | CASIRSVQRHTGELFF
. | . | TRBJ1-5 | TRBV4-1 | TGCGCCAGCAGCCAGAGCCAGGGAAATCAGCCCCAGCATTTT | CASSQSQGNQPQHF
. | . | TRBJ1-1 | TRBV19 | TGTGCCAGTAGTATCTCCGTCGCAGGGACTGAAGCTTTCTTT | CASSISVAGTEAFF
. | . | TRBJ2-3 | TRBV5-1 | TGCGCCAGCAGCTTGCGGGTCGGCACAGATACGCAGTATTTT | CASSLRVGTDTQYF
. | . | TRBJ1-4 | TRBV7-2 | TGTGCCAGCAGCTTAGCCGGGGGGCTGACTAATGAAAAACTGTTTTTT | CASSLAGGLTNEKLFF
TRBD1 | . | TRBJ1-2 | TRBV27 | TGTGCCAGCAGTCCGGACAGGTTGTTCGGTGGCTACACCTTC | CASSPDRLFGGYTF
. | . | TRBJ2-4 | TRBV25-1 | TGTGCCAGCAGTGAAACTGAAAACATTCAGTACTTC | CASSETENIQYF
. | . | TRBJ1-1 | TRBV3-1 | TGTGCCAGCAGCCAAGGGACATGGGGCACTGAAGCTTTCTTT | CASSQGTWGTEAFF
TRBD2 | . | TRBJ2-4 | TRBV12-3/TRBV12-4 | TGTGCCAGCAGTAGAAGCGGGGAGGCGGCCAAAAACATTCAGTACTTC | CASSRSGEAAKNIQYF
. | . | TRBJ2-1 | TRBV6-2/TRBV6-3 | TGTGCCAGCAGTTACGGGACGGAGGGGAATGAGCAGTTCTTC | CASSYGTEGNEQFF
TRBD1 | . | TRBJ2-1 | TRBV7-9 | TGTGCCAGCAGCGGCAAGCCGGGACAGGGATATGATGAGCAGTTCTTC | CASSGKPGQGYDEQFF
. | . | TRBJ2-1 | TRBV6-5 | TGTGCCAGCAGTCCTCAGGGGGGACCTAATGAGCAGTTCTTC | CASSPQGGPNEQFF
. | once | TRBJ1-5 | TRBV20-1 | TGCAGTGCTACTCAGGGAAGAAATCAGCCCCAGCATTTT | CSATQGRNQPQHF
. | . | TRBJ1-5 | TRBV6-5 | TGTGCCAGCAGACCCCCGGGGGGAGCCCAGCATTTT | CASRPPGGAQHF
TRBD1 | once | TRBJ1-3 | TRBV29-1 | TGCAGCGCCAGAACAGGGGCTTCTGGAAACACCATATATTTT | CSARTGASGNTIYF
. | . | TRBJ1-1 | TRBV19 | TGTGCCAGTAGTATGAGGGTCGGGTACACTGAAGCTTTCTTT | CASSMRVGYTEAFF
. | . | TRBJ1-5 | TRBV20-1 | TGCAGTGCTAAGGGGGGCGTAGGGGGTAATCAGCCCCAGCATTTT | CSAKGGVGGNQPQHF
. | . | TRBJ2-4 | TRBV28 | TGTGCCAGCAGACAGGGTACCAAAAACATTCAGTACTTC | CASRQGTKNIQYF